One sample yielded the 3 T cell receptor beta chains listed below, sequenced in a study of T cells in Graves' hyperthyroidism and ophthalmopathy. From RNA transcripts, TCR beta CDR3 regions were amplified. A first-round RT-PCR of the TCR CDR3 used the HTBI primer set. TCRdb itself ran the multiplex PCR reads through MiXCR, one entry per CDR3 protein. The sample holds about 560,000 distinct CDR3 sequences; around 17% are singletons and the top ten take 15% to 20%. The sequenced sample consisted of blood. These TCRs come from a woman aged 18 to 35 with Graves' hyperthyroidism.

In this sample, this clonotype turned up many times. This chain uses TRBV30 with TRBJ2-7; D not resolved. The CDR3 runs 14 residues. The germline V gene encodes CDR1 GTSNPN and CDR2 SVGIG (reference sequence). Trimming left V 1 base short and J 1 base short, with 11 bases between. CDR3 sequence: CAWSGTAISYEQYF. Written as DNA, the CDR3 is TGTGCCTGGAGTGGGACCGCAATTTCCTACGAGCAGTACTTC.

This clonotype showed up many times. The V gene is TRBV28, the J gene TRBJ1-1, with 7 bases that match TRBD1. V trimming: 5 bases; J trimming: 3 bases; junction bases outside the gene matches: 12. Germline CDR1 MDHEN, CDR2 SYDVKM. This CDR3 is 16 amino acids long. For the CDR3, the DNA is TGTGCCAGCAGTCCACGACAGGGAGCGGGGGACACTGAAGCTTTCTTT. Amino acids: CASSPRQGAGDTEAFF.

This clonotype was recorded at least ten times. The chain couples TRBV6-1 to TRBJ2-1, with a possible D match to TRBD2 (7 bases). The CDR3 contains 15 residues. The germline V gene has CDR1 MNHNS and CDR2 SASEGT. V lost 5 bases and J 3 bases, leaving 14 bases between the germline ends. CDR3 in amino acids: CASSLRGASYNEQFF. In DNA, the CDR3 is TGTGCCAGCAGTCTCCGGGGGGCTAGCTACAATGAGCAGTTCTTC.